What follows are 15 T cell receptor beta chains derived from one specimen sequenced in a study of PD-1 blockade in mismatch repair-deficient tumors. Only in-frame clones appear in the TCRdb table, and some are missing; sequencing was by immunoSEQ multiplex PCR. The table includes 49,000 or so clones, 65% to 85% detected once. The sequencing here drew on peripheral blood, taken less than 21 weeks after starting pembrolizumab. The source is an adult with mismatch repair-deficient cancer.

The J gene is TRBJ2-7, the V gene TRBV29-1; the match to TRBD2 covers 8 bases. Germline V CDR1 and CDR2: SQVTM, ANQGSEA. The CDR3 extends over 12 amino acids. V shed 2 bases and J 6 bases; nucleotides not matched to a gene: 3. This CDR3 reads CSVETTSVEQYF. The CDR3 DNA reads TGCAGCGTTGAAACGACTAGCGTCGAGCAGTACTTC.

V usage is TRBV10-3 and J usage is TRBJ2-1; no clear D gene. Trimming took 6 bases from V and 9 from J, leaving 15 bases between them. CDR3 length equals 13 residues. Germline CDR1 reads ENHRY; CDR2 reads SYGVKD. CDR3 in amino acids: CAISLDDLSEQFF. CDR3 coding DNA: TGTGCCATCAGCTTGGATGACTTAAGTGAGCAGTTCTTC.

The gene calls are TRBV6-1 and TRBJ1-5; D is perhaps TRBD1 (6 bases). Trimming stripped 6 bases from V and 2 bases from J, with 8 bases between. Germline-derived CDR1 and CDR2 are MNHNS and SASEGT. The length of the CDR3 is 13 residues. The CDR3 loop is CASSRQGNQPQHF. In DNA form, the CDR3 reads TGTGCCAGCAGCCGACAGGGCAATCAGCCCCAGCATTTT.

This chain connects TRBV30 to TRBJ1-3; D is undetermined. This CDR3 contains 15 residues. Trimming cost V 0 bases and J 0 bases, with 9 bases left between them. Germline values: CDR1 GTSNPN, CDR2 SVGIG (reference sequence). CDR3 sequence: CAWSVAGDSGNTIYF. The DNA of the CDR3 is TGTGCCTGGAGTGTAGCCGGAGACTCTGGAAACACCATATATTTT.

The J gene is TRBJ2-1, the V gene TRBV6-6, with 8 bases that match TRBD2. This CDR3 region has 16 residues. The germline V gene has CDR1 MNHNY and CDR2 SVGAGI (reference sequence). V shed 6 bases and J 0 bases; nucleotides not matched to a gene: 7. The CDR3 here is CASRGSGISSYNEQFF. Here the CDR3 DNA reads TGTGCCAGCAGGGGTAGCGGGATAAGCTCCTACAATGAGCAGTTCTTC.

This clone was detected once. This chain uses TRBV11-3 with TRBJ2-3, with D tentatively TRBD2 (5 bases). The CDR3 is 16 amino acids. V dropped 3 bases and J dropped 5 bases, with 18 bases sitting between them. Germline CDR1 reads SGHNT; CDR2 reads YENEEA. The CDR3 DNA is TGTGCCAGCAGCTTTGTTCGGGGTAGTGAATTAGATACGCAGTATTTT. Translation: CASSFVRGSELDTQYF. Drawing the rest from reference TRBV11-3 and TRBJ2-3, the complete variable domain is EAGVVQSPRYKIIEKKQPVAFWCNPISGHNTLYWYLQNLGQGPELLIRYENEEAVDDSQLPKDRFSAERLKGVDSTLKIQPAELGDSAVYLCASSFVRGSELDTQYFGPGTRLTVL.

This clone was seen once. The chain is built from TRBV14 and TRBJ2-3; 10 bases line up with TRBD2. The CDR3 covers 17 residues. Germline V CDR1 and CDR2: SGHDN, FVKESK. The J segment lost 2 bases and the V segment lost 4 bases, leaving 9 bases of the junction unmatched. CDR3 sequence reads: CASSLPSGRDFTDTQYF. DNA for the CDR3: TGTGCCAGCAGCCTCCCTAGCGGGAGAGATTTCACAGATACGCAGTATTTT.

The V call is TRBV6-5, the J call TRBJ2-7, with 7 bases identical to TRBD1. Per the germline V gene, CDR1 is MNHEY and CDR2 is SVGAGI. The CDR3 length is 13 residues. The V segment lost 6 bases and the J segment 6 bases; nucleotides outside the gene matches: 8. CDR3 residues: CASSKTGIGEQYF. The CDR3 coding sequence is TGTGCCAGCAGCAAGACAGGGATCGGCGAGCAGTACTTC.

The chain has TRBV19 and TRBJ2-2, with TRBD2 identical over 9 bases. Trimming cost V 3 bases and J 5 bases; bases outside gene matches: 4. The germline gives CDR1 LNHDA, CDR2 SQIVND (reference sequence). The CDR3 length is 15 residues. This chain's CDR3 is CASSIAGGGTGELFF. The CDR3 DNA is TGTGCCAGTAGTATTGCGGGAGGGGGTACCGGGGAGCTGTTTTTT.

V is TRBV5-5 and J is TRBJ2-1, with 10 positions matching TRBD2. Per germline, CDR1 SGHKS and CDR2 YYEKEE (reference sequence). The CDR3 is 15 residues long. V shed 6 bases, J shed 3 bases, and the junction held 6 bases outside the gene matches. The DNA for the CDR3 is TGTGCCAGCACCTTTAGGACTAGCGGCTACAATGAGCAGTTCTTC. Protein product: CASTFRTSGYNEQFF. The variable domain in full, with the rest retrieved from reference TRBV5-5 and TRBJ2-1, is DAGVTQSPTHLIKTRGQQVTLRCSPISGHKSVSWYQQVLGQGPQFIFQYYEKEERGRGNFPDRFSARQFPNYSSELNVNALLLGDSALYLCASTFRTSGYNEQFFGPGTRLTVL.

This chain uses TRBV18 with TRBJ2-7; 8 positions agree with TRBD1. V was clipped by 3 bases and J by 3 bases; unmatched bases: 4. CDR1 and CDR2 (germline): KGHSH, LQKENI. The CDR3 has 14 amino acids. The DNA of the CDR3 is TGTGCCAGCTCACCTCCGGACAGGGTCTACGAGCAGTACTTC. Amino acids: CASSPPDRVYEQYF.

This rearrangement joins TRBV13 to TRBJ2-3, with a tentative D call TRBD2 (6 bases). V was shortened by 4 bases and J by 6 bases, with 14 bases between the two germline ends. Germline assignment: CDR1 PRHDT and CDR2 FYEKMQ (reference sequence). The CDR3 consists of 14 residues. CDR3: CASSSAGPPDTQYF. CDR3 nucleotide sequence: TGTGCCAGCAGCTCGGCGGGACCCCCGGATACGCAGTATTTT.

Points on this clone: The sample has other DNA sequences that encode this CDR3 too. The CDR3 DNA reads TGTGCCAGCAGCCCGAGAGATACGCAGTATTTT. Its translation is CASSPRDTQYF. The chain carries TRBV25-1 and TRBJ2-3; D is uncertain. Trimming removed 6 bases from V and 5 bases from J, with 6 bases in between. This CDR3 is built from 11 residues. Germline CDR1 is MGHDK and CDR2 is SYGVNS.

J is TRBJ2-7 and V is TRBV5-1, with a possible D match to TRBD1 (6 bases). The germline V gene has CDR1 SGHRS and CDR2 YFSETQ. The V end lost 0 bases, the J end lost 7 bases, and 14 bases lay between the germline ends. This CDR3 has 14 residues. The CDR3 nucleotides read TGCGCCAGCAGCTTGGCCGGGCAGGGGCGGGAGCAGTACTTC. Amino acid sequence: CASSLAGQGREQYF. Drawing the rest from reference TRBV5-1 and TRBJ2-7, the complete variable domain is KAGVTQTPRYLIKTRGQQVTLSCSPISGHRSVSWYQQTPGQGLQFLFEYFSETQRNKGNFPGRFSGRQFSNSRSEMNVSTLELGDSALYLCASSLAGQGREQYFGPGTRLTVT.

The chain recombines TRBV7-9 with TRBJ2-5; no reliable D call. Trimming stripped 5 bases from V and 0 bases from J, with 7 bases between. The CDR3 contains 13 residues. The V gene's germline CDR1 is SEHNR and CDR2 FQNEAQ (reference sequence). In nucleotides, the CDR3 is TGTGCCAGCAGCCTCCCCAACCAAGAGACCCAGTACTTC. This encodes CASSLPNQETQYF.